This is a list of T cell receptor beta chains from one sample in a study of blood T cell repertoires in COVID-19. Using immunoSEQ multiplex PCR, the repertoire was profiled, and TCRdb retains in-frame clones only, with some absent. The sample contains approximately 110,000 clones, 75% to 90% of which appear only once. Input material: peripheral blood. Receptors originate from a human donor in a cohort sampled during active COVID-19. CDR3s include the opening cysteine and the closing phenylalanine or tryptophan. Fields, in order: CDR3 length, clone size, J gene, D gene, V gene, CDR3 protein, CDR3 DNA. D genes are given only for firm matches. Size tells how often a clone was seen (once, few, many) or the class of an expanded clone, and some rows leave it out.

CDR3 length: 16
clone size: -
J gene: TRBJ1-1
D gene: -
V gene: TRBV7-6
CDR3 protein: CASSSSSAAVNTEAFF
CDR3 DNA: TGTGCCAGCAGCTCCTCTAGTGCCGCAGTGAACACTGAAGCTTTCTTT

CDR3 length: 17
clone size: -
J gene: TRBJ2-3
D gene: TRBD2
V gene: TRBV3-1/TRBV3-2
CDR3 protein: CASSQPSGGIAIDTQYF
CDR3 DNA: TGTGCCAGCAGCCAACCTAGCGGGGGCATAGCCATAGATACGCAGTATTTT

CDR3 length: 14
clone size: -
J gene: TRBJ2-6
D gene: -
V gene: TRBV15
CDR3 protein: CATSVLPGANVLTF
CDR3 DNA: TGTGCCACCAGTGTACTACCTGGGGCCAACGTCCTGACTTTC

CDR3 length: 15
clone size: -
J gene: TRBJ1-6
D gene: TRBD1
V gene: TRBV28
CDR3 protein: CASSLATGAYSPLHF
CDR3 DNA: TGTGCCAGCAGTTTGGCGACAGGGGCGTATTCACCCCTCCACTTT

CDR3 length: 13
clone size: -
J gene: TRBJ1-1
D gene: -
V gene: TRBV5-1
CDR3 protein: CASSVGEWTEAFF
CDR3 DNA: TGCGCCAGCAGCGTAGGGGAATGGACTGAAGCTTTCTTT

CDR3 length: 19
clone size: once
J gene: TRBJ1-6
D gene: -
V gene: TRBV7-9
CDR3 protein: CASSSPPGLQLEVNSPLHF
CDR3 DNA: TGTGCCAGCAGCTCCCCTCCAGGACTCCAATTGGAGGTTAATTCACCCCTCCACTTT

CDR3 length: 12
clone size: -
J gene: TRBJ2-2
D gene: -
V gene: TRBV27
CDR3 protein: CASSLSTGELFF
CDR3 DNA: TGTGCCAGCAGTCTCTCCACCGGGGAGCTGTTTTTT

CDR3 length: 14
clone size: once
J gene: TRBJ1-5
D gene: TRBD1
V gene: TRBV5-5
CDR3 protein: CASSLGTGVQPQHF
CDR3 DNA: TGTGCCAGCAGCTTGGGGACAGGGGTTCAGCCCCAGCATTTT

CDR3 length: 13
clone size: -
J gene: TRBJ1-1
D gene: -
V gene: TRBV9
CDR3 protein: CASSDRPGTEAFF
CDR3 DNA: TGTGCCAGCAGCGACAGACCCGGTACTGAAGCTTTCTTT

CDR3 length: 16
clone size: -
J gene: TRBJ2-3
D gene: TRBD1
V gene: TRBV2
CDR3 protein: CASSEGSRGLADTQYF
CDR3 DNA: TGTGCCAGCAGTGAGGGTAGCAGGGGGCTGGCAGATACGCAGTATTTT

CDR3 length: 15
clone size: -
J gene: TRBJ1-2
D gene: TRBD1
V gene: TRBV5-1
CDR3 protein: CASSLEGAQNYGYTF
CDR3 DNA: TGCGCCAGCAGCTTGGAGGGGGCCCAAAACTATGGCTACACCTTC

CDR3 length: 15
clone size: -
J gene: TRBJ1-3
D gene: -
V gene: TRBV13
CDR3 protein: CASSLGQLSGNTIYF
CDR3 DNA: TGTGCCAGCAGCTTAGGACAGCTATCCGGAAACACCATATATTTT

CDR3 length: 15
clone size: few
J gene: TRBJ1-5
D gene: -
V gene: TRBV28
CDR3 protein: CASRPQWGENQPQHF
CDR3 DNA: TGTGCCAGCAGGCCTCAATGGGGGGAAAATCAGCCCCAGCATTTT

CDR3 length: 15
clone size: -
J gene: TRBJ2-1
D gene: -
V gene: TRBV19
CDR3 protein: CASSHSKPPHNEQFF
CDR3 DNA: TGTGCCAGTAGTCACTCCAAACCTCCCCACAATGAGCAGTTCTTC

CDR3 length: 14
clone size: many
J gene: TRBJ2-7
D gene: TRBD1
V gene: TRBV7-3
CDR3 protein: CASSPRAGGYEQYF
CDR3 DNA: TGTGCCAGCAGCCCCCGGGCAGGGGGCTACGAGCAGTACTTC

CDR3 length: 14
clone size: -
J gene: TRBJ2-1
D gene: -
V gene: TRBV11-2
CDR3 protein: CASSLGGPYNEQFF
CDR3 DNA: TGTGCCAGCAGCTTAGGGGGCCCCTACAATGAGCAGTTCTTC

CDR3 length: 14
clone size: -
J gene: TRBJ2-2
D gene: TRBD1
V gene: TRBV6-5
CDR3 protein: CASSGDRNTGELFF
CDR3 DNA: TGTGCCAGCAGCGGGGACAGGAACACCGGGGAGCTGTTTTTT

CDR3 length: 16
clone size: -
J gene: TRBJ1-4
D gene: TRBD1
V gene: TRBV4-1
CDR3 protein: CASSPFGQGGGEKLFF
CDR3 DNA: TGCGCCAGCAGCCCCTTTGGACAGGGTGGAGGTGAAAAACTGTTTTTT

CDR3 length: 15
clone size: -
J gene: TRBJ2-7
D gene: TRBD2
V gene: TRBV5-1
CDR3 protein: CASSLVRGGALEQYF
CDR3 DNA: TGCGCCAGCAGCTTGGTCCGCGGGGGGGCCCTCGAGCAGTACTTC

CDR3 length: 14
clone size: once
J gene: TRBJ2-7
D gene: TRBD1
V gene: TRBV6-2/TRBV6-3
CDR3 protein: CASSKPGQSHEQYF
CDR3 DNA: TGTGCCAGCAGTAAACCGGGACAGTCCCACGAGCAGTACTTC

CDR3 length: 15
clone size: -
J gene: TRBJ2-1
D gene: TRBD1
V gene: TRBV9
CDR3 protein: CASSVETGSYNEQFF
CDR3 DNA: TGTGCCAGCAGCGTAGAGACAGGGTCCTACAATGAGCAGTTCTTC

CDR3 length: 15
clone size: -
J gene: TRBJ1-1
D gene: -
V gene: TRBV27
CDR3 protein: CASRLDRRTNTEAFF
CDR3 DNA: TGTGCCAGCAGACTAGATCGACGGACTAACACTGAAGCTTTCTTT

CDR3 length: 13
clone size: -
J gene: TRBJ1-3
D gene: -
V gene: TRBV12-3/TRBV12-4
CDR3 protein: CASSFAAGNTIYF
CDR3 DNA: TGTGCCAGCAGTTTTGCAGCTGGAAACACCATATATTTT

CDR3 length: 14
clone size: -
J gene: TRBJ2-7
D gene: TRBD1
V gene: TRBV29-1
CDR3 protein: CSVETGQGSYEQYF
CDR3 DNA: TGCAGCGTTGAAACGGGACAGGGTTCCTACGAGCAGTACTTC

CDR3 length: 15
clone size: -
J gene: TRBJ2-1
D gene: TRBD2
V gene: TRBV9
CDR3 protein: CASSVGPSGYNEQFF
CDR3 DNA: TGTGCCAGCAGCGTAGGCCCTAGCGGGTACAATGAGCAGTTCTTC

CDR3 length: 15
clone size: -
J gene: TRBJ1-4
D gene: -
V gene: TRBV27
CDR3 protein: CASKRGSTTNEKLFF
CDR3 DNA: TGTGCCAGCAAGCGGGGATCAACAACTAATGAAAAACTGTTTTTT

CDR3 length: 16
clone size: -
J gene: TRBJ2-2
D gene: TRBD1
V gene: TRBV5-1
CDR3 protein: CASSPRTGGNTGELFF
CDR3 DNA: TGCGCCAGCAGCCCCCGGACAGGGGGCAACACCGGGGAGCTGTTTTTT

CDR3 length: 15
clone size: -
J gene: TRBJ2-7
D gene: TRBD1
V gene: TRBV6-5
CDR3 protein: CASRQTGTGNYEQYF
CDR3 DNA: TGTGCCAGCAGACAAACCGGGACAGGGAACTACGAGCAGTACTTC

CDR3 length: 16
clone size: -
J gene: TRBJ2-3
D gene: TRBD2
V gene: TRBV2
CDR3 protein: CASPPTGGGETDTQYF
CDR3 DNA: TGTGCCAGCCCTCCGACAGGCGGGGGGGAAACAGATACGCAGTATTTT

CDR3 length: 15
clone size: -
J gene: TRBJ2-1
D gene: TRBD2
V gene: TRBV7-8
CDR3 protein: CASRLGTRQYNEQFF
CDR3 DNA: TGTGCCAGCAGGTTAGGGACTAGGCAGTACAATGAGCAGTTCTTC

CDR3 length: 14
clone size: many
J gene: TRBJ1-1
D gene: TRBD1
V gene: TRBV6-5
CDR3 protein: CASSYTDRWSEAFF
CDR3 DNA: TGTGCCAGCAGTTACACGGACAGGTGGTCTGAAGCTTTCTTT

CDR3 length: 20
clone size: -
J gene: TRBJ2-1
D gene: TRBD2
V gene: TRBV6-2/TRBV6-3
CDR3 protein: CASSPTDIEAGVLSYNEQFF
CDR3 DNA: TGTGCCAGCAGCCCAACCGACATAGAAGCGGGGGTCCTATCCTACAATGAGCAGTTCTTC

CDR3 length: 16
clone size: once
J gene: TRBJ2-6
D gene: -
V gene: TRBV30
CDR3 protein: CAWTSFPASGANVLTF
CDR3 DNA: TGTGCCTGGACCTCCTTTCCAGCGTCTGGGGCCAACGTCCTGACTTTC